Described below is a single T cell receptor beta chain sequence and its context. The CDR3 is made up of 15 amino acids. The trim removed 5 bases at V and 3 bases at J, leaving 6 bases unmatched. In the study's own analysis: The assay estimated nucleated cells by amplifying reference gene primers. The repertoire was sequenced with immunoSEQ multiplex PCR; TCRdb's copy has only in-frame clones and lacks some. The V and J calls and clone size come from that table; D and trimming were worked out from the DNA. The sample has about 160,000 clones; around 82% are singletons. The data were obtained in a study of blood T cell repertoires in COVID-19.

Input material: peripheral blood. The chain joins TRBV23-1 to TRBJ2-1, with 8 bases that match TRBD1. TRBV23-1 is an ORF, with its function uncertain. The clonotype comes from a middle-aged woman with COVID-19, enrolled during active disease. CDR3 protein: CASSCSGQDYNEQFF. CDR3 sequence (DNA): TGCGCCAGCAGTTGTTCGGGACAGGACTACAATGAGCAGTTCTTC.